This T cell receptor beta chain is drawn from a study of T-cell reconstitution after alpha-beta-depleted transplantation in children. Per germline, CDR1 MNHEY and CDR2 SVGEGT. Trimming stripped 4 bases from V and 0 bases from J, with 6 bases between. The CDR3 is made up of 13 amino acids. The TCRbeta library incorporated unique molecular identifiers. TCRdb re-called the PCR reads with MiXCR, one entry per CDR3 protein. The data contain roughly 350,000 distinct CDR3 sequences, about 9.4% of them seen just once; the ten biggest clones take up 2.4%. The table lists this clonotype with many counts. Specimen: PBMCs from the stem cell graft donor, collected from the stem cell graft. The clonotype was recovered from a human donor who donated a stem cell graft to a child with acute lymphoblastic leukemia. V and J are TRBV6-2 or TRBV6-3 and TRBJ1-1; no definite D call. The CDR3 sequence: CASSSAVNTEAFF. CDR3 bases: TGTGCCAGCAGTTCGGCCGTGAACACTGAAGCTTTCTTT.